This T cell receptor beta chain comes out of a study of cytomegalovirus exposure and HLA in healthy donors. Whole-study context: A subsequent analysis stated that the approximately 110 validation repertoires were run on the same platform as the approximately 700 first-cohort repertoires.

V was cut by 3 bases and J by 7 bases, with 15 bases left in between. The germline V gene encodes CDR1 KGHSH and CDR2 LQKENI. This CDR3 has 14 amino acids. Whole-study results and caveats: In vitro data verified three CMV-associated chains as specific for CMV antigens. Some public TCRs appeared in many individuals, while most sequences were rare. The listing of roughly 160 TCR beta chains classed them as cytomegalovirus-associated.

Details on this clone: The antigen is undetermined.

TCRdb keeps only in-frame clones here, not all; method: immunoSEQ multiplex PCR. Of about 130,000 clones in the sample, about nine tenths were seen once. Sequenced: PBMCs. The source of this sequence is a woman aged 18-30 years in good health and CMV-seronegative. V and J are TRBV18 and TRBJ1-2; D is ambiguous. For the CDR3, the DNA is TGTGCCAGCTCACCTCAACAAGCGAGCGGTGGCTACACCTTC. Translating gives CASSPQQASGGYTF.